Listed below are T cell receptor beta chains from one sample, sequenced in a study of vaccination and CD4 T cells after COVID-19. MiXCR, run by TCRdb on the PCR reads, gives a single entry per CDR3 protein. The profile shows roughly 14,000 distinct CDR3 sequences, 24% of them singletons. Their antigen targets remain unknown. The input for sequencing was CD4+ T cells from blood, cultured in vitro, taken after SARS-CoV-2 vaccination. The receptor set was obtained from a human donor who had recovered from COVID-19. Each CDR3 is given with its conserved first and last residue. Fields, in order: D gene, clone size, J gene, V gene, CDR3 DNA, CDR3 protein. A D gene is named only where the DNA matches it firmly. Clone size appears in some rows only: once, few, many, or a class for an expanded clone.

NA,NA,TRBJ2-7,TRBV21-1,TGTGCCAGCACCTCTAGGCCGCCCTACGAGCAGTACTTC,CASTSRPPYEQYF
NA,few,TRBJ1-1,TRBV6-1,TGTGCCAGCAGGTCCGCCGGGGGGAACACTGAAGCTTTCTTT,CASRSAGGNTEAFF
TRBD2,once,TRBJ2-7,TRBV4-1,TGCGCCAGCAGCCAAGATTTAGGTTCCGGGACTATGCAAATCGGGCAGTACTTC,CASSQDLGSGTMQIGQYF
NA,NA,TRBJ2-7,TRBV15,TGTGCCACCAGCAAAGGACCCGCGGGGTACGAGCAGTACTTC,CATSKGPAGYEQYF
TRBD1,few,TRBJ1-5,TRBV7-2,TGTGCCAGCAGCTTAGGGACAGGGAATCTCAATCAGCCCCAGCATTTT,CASSLGTGNLNQPQHF
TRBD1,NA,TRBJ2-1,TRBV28,TGTGCCAGCAGGAACCACAGGGGGCAGGACAATGAGCAGTTCTTC,CASRNHRGQDNEQFF
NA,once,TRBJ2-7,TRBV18,TGTGCCAGCTCCCGCCCGGGACAAACCTACGAGCAGTACTTC,CASSRPGQTYEQYF
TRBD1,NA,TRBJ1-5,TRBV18,TGTGCCAGCCAGGGGGCCCGTAATCAGCCCCAGCATTTT,CASQGARNQPQHF
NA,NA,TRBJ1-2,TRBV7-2,TGTGCCAGCAGCCCACTACAGGGTTATGGCTACACCTTC,CASSPLQGYGYTF
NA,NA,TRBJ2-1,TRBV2,TGTGCCAGCAGTGGTCGGCTAAAATCCGACAATGAGCAGTTCTTC,CASSGRLKSDNEQFF